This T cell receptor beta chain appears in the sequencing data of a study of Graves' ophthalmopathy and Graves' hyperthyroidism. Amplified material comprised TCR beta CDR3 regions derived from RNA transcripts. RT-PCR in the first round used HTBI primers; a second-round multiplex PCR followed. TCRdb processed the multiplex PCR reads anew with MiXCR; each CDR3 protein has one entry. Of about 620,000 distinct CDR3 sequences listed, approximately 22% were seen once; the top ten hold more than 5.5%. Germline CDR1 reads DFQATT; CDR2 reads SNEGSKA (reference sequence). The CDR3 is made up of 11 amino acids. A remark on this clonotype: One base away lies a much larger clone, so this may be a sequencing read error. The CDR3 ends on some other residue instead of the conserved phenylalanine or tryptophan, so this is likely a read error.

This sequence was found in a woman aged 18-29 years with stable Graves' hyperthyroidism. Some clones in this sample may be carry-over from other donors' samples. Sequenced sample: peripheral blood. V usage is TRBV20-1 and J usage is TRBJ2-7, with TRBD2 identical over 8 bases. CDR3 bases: TGCAGCGCCGGGGGGGTCGGCGAGCAGTACTAC. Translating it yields CSAGGVGEQYY.